Here is one T cell receptor beta chain with its context. Its target is not known. The data were taken from a study of persistence of HIV-infected CD4 T cells. Study overall: A couple of participants gave one leukapheresis sample; others gave up to roughly 180 mL blood repeatedly. General observations from the study: CMV- and Gag-responding cells had lower TCRbeta richness than CD3/CD28-responding cells.

Germline V gives CDR1 SGHKS, CDR2 YYEKEE (reference sequence). V lost 0 bases and J 1 base, leaving 10 bases between the germline ends. The CDR3 loop spans 15 amino acids. The libraries were made with immunoSEQ version 4 in survey mode. The table came from immunoSEQ multiplex PCR; TCRdb's copy has only in-frame clones and leaves some out. The sample contains about 33,000 clones, 80% to 90% of which appear only once. Stimulation used about 10 ug/mL lysate from CMV-infected fibroblasts. Memory cells lacking CD40L and CD69 with high CD45RO were sorted. This chain links TRBV5-5 with TRBJ2-5; D is unclear. The sequencing used CD4+ T cells sorted from PBMCs after roughly 18-hour stimulation, collected from a patient who received antiretroviral therapy. This sequence was found in an adult man with HIV who was CMV-seropositive. CDR3 sequence (DNA): TGTGCCAGCAGCTTGGAAAGGCTCCCCCAAGAGACCCAGTACTTC. Protein sequence: CASSLERLPQETQYF.